Detailed here is one TCR beta chain. This entry comes from a study of control samples from healthy donors and cancer patients. This CDR3 comprises 16 residues. V was pared by 5 bases and J by 6 bases, with 12 bases of the junction left unmatched. CDR1 is SGHRS and CDR2 is YFSETQ in the germline V gene. The repertoire was sequenced with immunoSEQ multiplex PCR; TCRdb's copy has only in-frame clones and lacks some. The data contain some 120,000 clones, under 95% of them singletons. V and J are TRBV5-1 and TRBJ2-7; TRBD1 aligns across 12 bases. The specimen was blood. The receptor was isolated from a man younger than 30 in good health. CDR3 sequence: CASSFGSGTGGREQYF. The DNA of the CDR3 is TGCGCCAGCAGTTTTGGCTCCGGGACAGGGGGCCGCGAGCAGTACTTC.